What follows are 4 T cell receptor beta chains derived from one specimen sequenced in a study of blood T cell repertoires in COVID-19. Generated by immunoSEQ multiplex PCR, the TCRdb table keeps only in-frame clones and is missing some. The sample consists of some 120,000 clones, 85% of them appearing once. Sequences were obtained from peripheral blood. The receptors come from a woman older than 75 with acute or convalescent COVID-19.

The V gene is TRBV5-4, the J gene TRBJ2-2, with 8 bases matching TRBD2. The CDR3 runs to 16 residues. V shed 4 bases, J shed 4 bases, and the junction held 9 bases outside the gene matches. CDR1 and CDR2 from the germline V gene are SGHNT and YYREEE (reference sequence). CDR3 region: CASSPTGGILTGELFF. For the CDR3, the DNA is TGTGCCAGCAGCCCTACGGGGGGGATCCTCACCGGGGAGCTGTTTTTT.

This clone has only one observation. This chain joins TRBV6-5 and TRBJ1-5; maybe TRBD1 (5 bases). CDR1 MNHEY and CDR2 SVGAGI come from the germline V gene. There are 12 residues in the CDR3. V lost 11 bases and J 5 bases, leaving 13 bases between the germline ends. In DNA, the CDR3 is TGTGCCGCCTCACAGGAGTATCAGCCCCAGCATTTT. Its translation is CAASQEYQPQHF.

The chain recombines TRBV5-1 with TRBJ1-2; 7 bases are a match to TRBD1. Germline values: CDR1 SGHRS, CDR2 YFSETQ. The CDR3 is 16 residues long. With V trimmed by 2 bases and J by 6 bases, 13 bases remained unmatched. Here the CDR3 reads CASSFLPTGQMDGYTF. Written as DNA, the CDR3 is TGCGCCAGCAGCTTCTTACCTACGGGACAGATGGATGGCTACACCTTC.

CDR3 sequence reads: CASSKAVGANEQFF. CDR3 nucleotide sequence: TGTGCCAGCAGCAAGGCCGTAGGAGCAAATGAGCAGTTCTTC. The chain employs TRBV9 and TRBJ2-1; D not certain. Per germline, CDR1 SGDLS and CDR2 YYNGEE. The CDR3 spans 14 residues. The V end was cut by 4 bases, the J end by 7 bases, with 15 bases between.